The 11 T cell receptor beta chains reported below all come from one sample, sequenced in a study of blood T cells in healthy people across ages. A second PCR, run for roughly 7 to 12 cycles, used a sample-barcoded 5' primer plus a J-beta primer mix. TCRdb redid the calling of the 5' RACE reads with MiXCR, one entry per CDR3 protein. The sample shows around 2 million distinct CDR3 sequences, approximately 39% of them seen only once. Sequenced input: blood. The source of these receptors is a human donor in good health.

This clonotype was observed at least ten times. The CDR3 reads CASSSGQISYEQYF. The CDR3 DNA reads as TGTGCCAGCAGCTCGGGACAGATCTCCTACGAGCAGTACTTC. The chain links TRBV7-9 to TRBJ2-7, with 7 positions matching TRBD1. With 4 bases clipped from V and 0 bases from J, the junction kept 3 bases outside the gene matches. Germline assignment: CDR1 SEHNR and CDR2 FQNEAQ (reference sequence). CDR3 size: 14 residues. The complete variable domain, with remaining parts taken from reference TRBV7-9 and TRBJ2-7, reads DTGVSQNPRHKITKRGQNVTFRCDPISEHNRLYWYRQTLGQGPEFLTYFQNEAQLEKSRLLSDRFSAERPKGSFSTLEIQRTEQGDSAMYLCASSSGQISYEQYFGPGTRLTVT.

The chain employs TRBV11-3 and TRBJ2-4; 8 bases agree with TRBD1. Germline V CDR1 and CDR2: SGHNT, YENEEA. Unmatched junction bases numbered 6, after V lost 5 bases and J lost 0 bases. CDR3 length: 16 residues. The CDR3 sequence: CASSLGTGSAKNIQYF. CDR3 DNA sequence: TGTGCCAGCAGCCTAGGGACAGGTTCAGCCAAAAACATTCAGTACTTC.

V gene TRBV10-3 combines with J gene TRBJ1-4; D call uncertain. From germline, CDR1 is ENHRY and CDR2 SYGVKD. Deletions cut 3 bases from V and 8 bases from J, with 13 bases between. This CDR3 is built from 14 residues. The CDR3, as DNA: TGTGCCATCAGTGACTCGGGCCGAGGGGAAAAACTGTTTTTT. Translated, it gives CAISDSGRGEKLFF.

V usage is TRBV5-1 and J usage is TRBJ2-3; 8 bases agree with TRBD2. CDR3 length equals 14 residues. Per germline, CDR1 SGHRS and CDR2 YFSETQ. V trimming: 4 bases; J trimming: 5 bases; junction bases outside the gene matches: 6. The CDR3 DNA reads as TGCGCCAGCAGCCCCTATCGGGGGGGAGATACGCAGTATTTT. Translated: CASSPYRGGDTQYF.

In its sample, this clonotype was seen a few times. This chain links TRBV7-2 with TRBJ2-3; D could derive from TRBD1 or TRBD2 (6 bases each). The germline V and J ends were trimmed by 2 bases and 6 bases, with 12 bases remaining between them. Germline loops: CDR1 SGHTA, CDR2 FQGNSA. The CDR3 is 14 residues long. CDR3: CASSLLGGRDTQYF. CDR3 nucleotide sequence: TGTGCCAGCAGCTTACTGGGGGGCCGCGATACGCAGTATTTT.

This rearrangement joins TRBV7-9 to TRBJ2-3; 7 nucleotides agree with TRBD2. Germline V lookup: CDR1 SEHNR, CDR2 FQNEAQ (reference sequence). V was pared by 6 bases and J by 4 bases, with 16 bases of the junction left unmatched. The CDR3 is 17 residues long. The CDR3 DNA follows: TGTGCCAGCAGTTCTCCATGGCCGGGACGGGGGGCAGATACGCAGTATTTT. Protein: CASSSPWPGRGADTQYF.

Only a few counts were recorded for this clonotype. The chain has TRBV29-1 and TRBJ2-4; TRBD2 might be the D (6 bases). The CDR3 is 14 amino acids. CDR1 SQVTM and CDR2 ANQGSEA come from the germline V gene. V lost 6 bases, J lost 8 bases, and 20 bases lay in between. For the CDR3, the DNA is TGCAGCGTGTACAGACTAGAGATGAATGACATTCAGTACTTC. This encodes CSVYRLEMNDIQYF.

V and J are TRBV7-6 and TRBJ2-5; TRBD1 might be the D (6 bases). The V end was cut by 5 bases, the J end by 1 base, with 11 bases between. The CDR3 loop spans 14 amino acids. CDR1 SGHVS and CDR2 FNYEAQ come from the germline V gene. The CDR3 DNA reads as TGTGCCAGCAGCCGACGACAGGCCCAAGAGACCCAGTACTTC. It specifies CASSRRQAQETQYF.

The V gene is TRBV5-6, the J gene TRBJ1-2; D unclear. The ends were cut back, 2 bases at V and 3 bases at J, with 11 bases in the middle. CDR1 is SGHDT and CDR2 is YYEEEE in the germline V gene. The CDR3 has 14 amino acids. In nucleotides, the CDR3 is TGTGCCAGCAGCTTCAAAGCGCATGACTATGGCTACACCTTC. Encoded protein: CASSFKAHDYGYTF.

Here the CDR3 reads CASSSGPGRGHSYEQYF. CDR3 sequence (DNA): TGTGCCAGCAGCTCTGGGCCAGGCAGGGGGCACTCCTACGAGCAGTACTTC. The chain is built from TRBV7-9 and TRBJ2-7; 8 nucleotides line up with TRBD1. The junction had 11 bases not matched to a gene; V was cut back by 4 bases and J by 0 bases. There are 17 residues in the CDR3. The germline V gene has CDR1 SEHNR and CDR2 FQNEAQ (reference sequence).

The chain carries TRBV7-9 and TRBJ1-4; possible D gene TRBD1, 6 bases. The CDR3 sequence is 15 residues long. Trimming left V 4 bases short and J 7 bases short, with 16 bases between. The germline V gene encodes CDR1 SEHNR and CDR2 FQNEAQ (reference sequence). The CDR3 spells CASSSTTGFSEKLFF. In DNA form, the CDR3 reads TGTGCCAGCAGCTCAACAACAGGGTTTAGTGAAAAACTGTTTTTT.